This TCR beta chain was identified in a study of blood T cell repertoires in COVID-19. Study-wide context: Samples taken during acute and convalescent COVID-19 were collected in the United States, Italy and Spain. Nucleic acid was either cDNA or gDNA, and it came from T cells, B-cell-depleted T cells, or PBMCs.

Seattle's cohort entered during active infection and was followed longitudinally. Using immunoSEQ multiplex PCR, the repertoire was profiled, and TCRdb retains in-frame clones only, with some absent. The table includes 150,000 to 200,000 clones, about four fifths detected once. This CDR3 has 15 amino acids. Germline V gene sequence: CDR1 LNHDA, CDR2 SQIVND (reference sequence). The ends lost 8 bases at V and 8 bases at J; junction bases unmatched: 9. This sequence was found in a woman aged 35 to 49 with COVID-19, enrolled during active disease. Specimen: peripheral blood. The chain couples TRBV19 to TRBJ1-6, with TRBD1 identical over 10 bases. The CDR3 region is CASAPPGQGHSPLHF. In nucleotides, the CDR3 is TGTGCCAGTGCGCCCCCGGGACAGGGGCATTCACCCCTCCACTTT. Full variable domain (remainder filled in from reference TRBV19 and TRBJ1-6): DGGITQSPKYLFRKEGQNVTLSCEQNLNHDAMYWYRQDPGQGLRLIYYSQIVNDFQKGDIAEGYSVSREKKESFPLTVTSAQKNPTAFYLCASAPPGQGHSPLHFGNGTRLTVT.